This is a list of T cell receptor beta chains from one sample in a study of blood T cell repertoires in COVID-19. The assay was immunoSEQ multiplex PCR, and TCRdb's table has in-frame clones only and misses some. The sample contains 31,000 or so clones, approximately 87% of which appear only once. The sequencing input was peripheral blood. The receptors shown here come from a human donor with active COVID-19. The donor label of this sample is uncertain. The CDR3 runs from the conserved cysteine through the conserved F or W. D genes are given only for firm matches. Clone sizes are given selectively: once, few, many, or a class where the clone is expanded.

clone size: -
V gene: TRBV10-3
J gene: TRBJ1-6
CDR3 length: 14
D gene: -
CDR3 DNA: TGTGCCATCAGGGGGCCGCTTACAAATTCACCCCTCCACTTT
CDR3 protein: CAIRGPLTNSPLHF

clone size: -
V gene: TRBV4-3
J gene: TRBJ2-2
CDR3 length: 18
D gene: TRBD1
CDR3 DNA: TGCGCCAGCAGCCAAGTTACCTTGGACAGGGTTAACACCGGGGAGCTGTTTTTT
CDR3 protein: CASSQVTLDRVNTGELFF

clone size: -
V gene: TRBV5-1
J gene: TRBJ2-1
CDR3 length: 12
D gene: -
CDR3 DNA: TGCGCCAGCAACGATTCCGGCAATGAGCAGTTCTTC
CDR3 protein: CASNDSGNEQFF

clone size: -
V gene: TRBV29-1
J gene: TRBJ2-2
CDR3 length: 14
D gene: TRBD1
CDR3 DNA: TGCAGCGTTCGGACAGGGGGTAGTGGCGGGGAGCTGTTTTTT
CDR3 protein: CSVRTGGSGGELFF

clone size: once
V gene: TRBV27
J gene: TRBJ2-3
CDR3 length: 17
D gene: TRBD1
CDR3 DNA: TGTGCCAGCAGCAATCGACAGGGGGCGGGCGGGTCAGATACGCAGTATTTT
CDR3 protein: CASSNRQGAGGSDTQYF

clone size: few
V gene: TRBV9
J gene: TRBJ2-7
CDR3 length: 14
D gene: -
CDR3 DNA: TGTGCCAGCAGCGTAGATGGGGGACTGAGCGAGCAGTACTTC
CDR3 protein: CASSVDGGLSEQYF

clone size: -
V gene: TRBV28
J gene: TRBJ2-2
CDR3 length: 13
D gene: -
CDR3 DNA: TGTGCCAGCAGCCCAGATTCCACCGGGGAGCTGTTTTTT
CDR3 protein: CASSPDSTGELFF

clone size: -
V gene: TRBV3-1/TRBV3-2
J gene: TRBJ2-3
CDR3 length: 15
D gene: TRBD2
CDR3 DNA: TGTGCCAGCAGACCCGGGACTAGCGGCACAGATACGCAGTATTTT
CDR3 protein: CASRPGTSGTDTQYF

clone size: -
V gene: TRBV12-3/TRBV12-4
J gene: TRBJ2-2
CDR3 length: 11
D gene: -
CDR3 DNA: TGTGCCAGCAACCTACTCGGGGAGCTGTTTTTT
CDR3 protein: CASNLLGELFF

clone size: few
V gene: TRBV4-2
J gene: TRBJ2-1
CDR3 length: 15
D gene: -
CDR3 DNA: TGTGCCAGCAGCCCCGACGCTGGGGCCCTCGATGAGCAGTTCTTC
CDR3 protein: CASSPDAGALDEQFF

clone size: -
V gene: TRBV9
J gene: TRBJ1-1
CDR3 length: 15
D gene: -
CDR3 DNA: TGTGCCAGCAGCGTAGCTGGCAGGGTTGACACTGAAGCTTTCTTT
CDR3 protein: CASSVAGRVDTEAFF

clone size: -
V gene: TRBV30
J gene: TRBJ2-2
CDR3 length: 17
D gene: TRBD2
CDR3 DNA: TGTGCCTGGGCGGGACTAGCGGGGGCCCTGAACACCGGGGAGCTGTTTTTT
CDR3 protein: CAWAGLAGALNTGELFF

clone size: -
V gene: TRBV11-3
J gene: TRBJ2-2
CDR3 length: 14
D gene: -
CDR3 DNA: TGTGCCAGCAGCTTGCTCGGGTACACCGGGGAGCTGTTTTTT
CDR3 protein: CASSLLGYTGELFF

clone size: -
V gene: TRBV28
J gene: TRBJ2-3
CDR3 length: 15
D gene: -
CDR3 DNA: TGTGCCAGCAGCATTGCGGGACTCCACACAGATACGCAGTATTTT
CDR3 protein: CASSIAGLHTDTQYF

clone size: once
V gene: TRBV6-4
J gene: TRBJ2-1
CDR3 length: 14
D gene: -
CDR3 DNA: TGTGCCAGCAGTGACTCCACTAGCATCAATGAGCAGTTCTTC
CDR3 protein: CASSDSTSINEQFF

clone size: -
V gene: TRBV3-1/TRBV3-2
J gene: TRBJ1-1
CDR3 length: 17
D gene: TRBD1
CDR3 DNA: TGTGCCAGCAGCCAAGATTCTTTAGGACAGGGGGCTGCTGAAGCTTTCTTT
CDR3 protein: CASSQDSLGQGAAEAFF

clone size: -
V gene: TRBV27
J gene: TRBJ1-1
CDR3 length: 12
D gene: TRBD1
CDR3 DNA: TGTGCCAGCGGGACAGGGGAGGCTGAAGCTTTCTTT
CDR3 protein: CASGTGEAEAFF

clone size: -
V gene: TRBV28
J gene: TRBJ1-1
CDR3 length: 15
D gene: -
CDR3 DNA: TGTGCCAGCAGGCCTCCCGGGGGAGGGAACACTGAAGCTTTCTTT
CDR3 protein: CASRPPGGGNTEAFF

clone size: -
V gene: TRBV6-5
J gene: TRBJ1-2
CDR3 length: 14
D gene: TRBD1
CDR3 DNA: TGTGCCAGCAGTTACTACCAGGGGGACTATGGCTACACCTTC
CDR3 protein: CASSYYQGDYGYTF

clone size: -
V gene: TRBV7-9
J gene: TRBJ1-2
CDR3 length: 12
D gene: -
CDR3 DNA: TGTGCCAGCAGATACGGAGGCTATGGCTACACCTTC
CDR3 protein: CASRYGGYGYTF

clone size: -
V gene: TRBV7-8
J gene: TRBJ2-3
CDR3 length: 18
D gene: TRBD2
CDR3 DNA: TGTGCCAGCAGCTCGGGGACTAGCGGGAGCCCGAACGGAGATACGCAGTATTTT
CDR3 protein: CASSSGTSGSPNGDTQYF

clone size: -
V gene: TRBV9
J gene: TRBJ2-3
CDR3 length: 16
D gene: TRBD2
CDR3 DNA: TGTGCCAGCAGCGTAGCGGGGCGGGGGGGTTCCGATACGCAGTATTTT
CDR3 protein: CASSVAGRGGSDTQYF

clone size: -
V gene: TRBV27
J gene: TRBJ1-3
CDR3 length: 14
D gene: -
CDR3 DNA: TGTGCCAGCAGTTTCGGGGGGCAAGGAAACACCATATATTTT
CDR3 protein: CASSFGGQGNTIYF

clone size: few
V gene: TRBV19
J gene: TRBJ1-2
CDR3 length: 15
D gene: -
CDR3 DNA: TGTGCCAGTAGTATTTTTGGTCGCAGGGGCTATGGCTACACCTTC
CDR3 protein: CASSIFGRRGYGYTF

clone size: once
V gene: TRBV4-1
J gene: TRBJ2-7
CDR3 length: 16
D gene: TRBD2
CDR3 DNA: TGCGCCAGCAGCCCATCTCGACTAGCGGGGGGCTCCGAGCAGTACTTC
CDR3 protein: CASSPSRLAGGSEQYF

clone size: -
V gene: TRBV24-1
J gene: TRBJ2-1
CDR3 length: 15
D gene: -
CDR3 DNA: TGTGCCACCAGTGATCCGGGACTCCCCGACAATGAGCAGTTCTTC
CDR3 protein: CATSDPGLPDNEQFF

clone size: -
V gene: TRBV3-1/TRBV3-2
J gene: TRBJ2-7
CDR3 length: 12
D gene: -
CDR3 DNA: TGTGCCAGCAGCCAAACAAACAGGGAGCAGTACTTC
CDR3 protein: CASSQTNREQYF

clone size: -
V gene: TRBV5-6
J gene: TRBJ1-4
CDR3 length: 15
D gene: -
CDR3 DNA: TGTGCCAGCAGCGTAACAGGGAAAAGGAATGAAAAACTGTTTTTT
CDR3 protein: CASSVTGKRNEKLFF

clone size: -
V gene: TRBV7-2
J gene: TRBJ2-5
CDR3 length: 15
D gene: TRBD2
CDR3 DNA: TGTGCCAGCAGCAGCGGACTAGCGGGAGGGGGGACCCAGTACTTC
CDR3 protein: CASSSGLAGGGTQYF

clone size: -
V gene: TRBV21-1
J gene: TRBJ2-2
CDR3 length: 20
D gene: -
CDR3 DNA: TGTGCCAGCAGCAAAGGGGAGGGCCGGGACAGGGGTCGGAACACCGGGGAGCTGTTTTTT
CDR3 protein: CASSKGEGRDRGRNTGELFF

clone size: medium-sized
V gene: TRBV18
J gene: TRBJ1-4
CDR3 length: 14
D gene: TRBD1
CDR3 DNA: TGTGCCAGCTCCCCCGGGACAGGGGATGAAAAACTGTTTTTT
CDR3 protein: CASSPGTGDEKLFF

clone size: -
V gene: TRBV7-2
J gene: TRBJ2-3
CDR3 length: 14
D gene: TRBD2
CDR3 DNA: TGTGCCAGCACCCCCAGGGCGGGGGGTGATACGCAGTATTTT
CDR3 protein: CASTPRAGGDTQYF

clone size: -
V gene: TRBV28
J gene: TRBJ2-7
CDR3 length: 11
D gene: -
CDR3 DNA: TGTGCCAGCAGTTTAAATCTCGAGCAGTACTTC
CDR3 protein: CASSLNLEQYF

clone size: -
V gene: TRBV7-3
J gene: TRBJ2-1
CDR3 length: 15
D gene: -
CDR3 DNA: TGTGCCAGCAGCTTGGGCCTGAGCTCCTACAATGAGCAGTTCTTC
CDR3 protein: CASSLGLSSYNEQFF

clone size: -
V gene: TRBV28
J gene: TRBJ2-3
CDR3 length: 14
D gene: -
CDR3 DNA: TGTGCCAGCATTCTAGGGGGTTCCACAGATACGCAGTATTTT
CDR3 protein: CASILGGSTDTQYF

clone size: -
V gene: TRBV6-2/TRBV6-3
J gene: TRBJ2-3
CDR3 length: 16
D gene: TRBD1
CDR3 DNA: TGTGCCAGCAGTTACCGGACAGGGACTAGCACAGATACGCAGTATTTT
CDR3 protein: CASSYRTGTSTDTQYF

clone size: -
V gene: TRBV7-9
J gene: TRBJ2-2
CDR3 length: 11
D gene: -
CDR3 DNA: TGTGCCAGCAGTCTTTCCGGGGAGCTGTTTTTT
CDR3 protein: CASSLSGELFF

clone size: few
V gene: TRBV3-1/TRBV3-2
J gene: TRBJ2-7
CDR3 length: 18
D gene: -
CDR3 DNA: TGTGCCAGCAGCCAAGCTAGGCCAACTAGCCGCAGCTCCTACGAGCAGTACTTC
CDR3 protein: CASSQARPTSRSSYEQYF

clone size: -
V gene: TRBV19
J gene: TRBJ2-3
CDR3 length: 14
D gene: -
CDR3 DNA: TGTGCCAGTAGTAGAGGGAGCCGCGCAGATACGCAGTATTTT
CDR3 protein: CASSRGSRADTQYF

clone size: -
V gene: TRBV6-4
J gene: TRBJ2-5
CDR3 length: 15
D gene: TRBD2
CDR3 DNA: TGTGCCAGCAGTGAGCTAGCGGGGGGGCCAGAGACCCAGTACTTC
CDR3 protein: CASSELAGGPETQYF

clone size: -
V gene: TRBV10-2
J gene: TRBJ2-1
CDR3 length: 11
D gene: -
CDR3 DNA: TGCGCCAGCAGGCAAAGGAGTGAGCAGTTCTTC
CDR3 protein: CASRQRSEQFF

clone size: -
V gene: TRBV6-2/TRBV6-3
J gene: TRBJ2-6
CDR3 length: 17
D gene: TRBD2
CDR3 DNA: TGTGCCAGCAGTTCTCCGGGACTAGCGGCTGGGGCCAACGTCCTGACTTTC
CDR3 protein: CASSSPGLAAGANVLTF